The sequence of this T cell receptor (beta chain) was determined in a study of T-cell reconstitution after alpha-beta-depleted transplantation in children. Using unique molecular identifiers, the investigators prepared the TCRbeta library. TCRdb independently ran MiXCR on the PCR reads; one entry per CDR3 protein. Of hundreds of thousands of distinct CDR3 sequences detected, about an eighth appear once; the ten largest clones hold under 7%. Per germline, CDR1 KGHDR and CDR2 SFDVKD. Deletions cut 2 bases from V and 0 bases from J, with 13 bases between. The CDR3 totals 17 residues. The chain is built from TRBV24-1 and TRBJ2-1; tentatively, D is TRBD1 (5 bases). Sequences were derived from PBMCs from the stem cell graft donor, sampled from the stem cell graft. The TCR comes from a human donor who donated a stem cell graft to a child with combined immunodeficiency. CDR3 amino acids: CATSDSRTHHSYNEQFF. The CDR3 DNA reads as TGTGCCACCAGTGATTCCCGGACACATCACTCCTACAATGAGCAGTTCTTC.